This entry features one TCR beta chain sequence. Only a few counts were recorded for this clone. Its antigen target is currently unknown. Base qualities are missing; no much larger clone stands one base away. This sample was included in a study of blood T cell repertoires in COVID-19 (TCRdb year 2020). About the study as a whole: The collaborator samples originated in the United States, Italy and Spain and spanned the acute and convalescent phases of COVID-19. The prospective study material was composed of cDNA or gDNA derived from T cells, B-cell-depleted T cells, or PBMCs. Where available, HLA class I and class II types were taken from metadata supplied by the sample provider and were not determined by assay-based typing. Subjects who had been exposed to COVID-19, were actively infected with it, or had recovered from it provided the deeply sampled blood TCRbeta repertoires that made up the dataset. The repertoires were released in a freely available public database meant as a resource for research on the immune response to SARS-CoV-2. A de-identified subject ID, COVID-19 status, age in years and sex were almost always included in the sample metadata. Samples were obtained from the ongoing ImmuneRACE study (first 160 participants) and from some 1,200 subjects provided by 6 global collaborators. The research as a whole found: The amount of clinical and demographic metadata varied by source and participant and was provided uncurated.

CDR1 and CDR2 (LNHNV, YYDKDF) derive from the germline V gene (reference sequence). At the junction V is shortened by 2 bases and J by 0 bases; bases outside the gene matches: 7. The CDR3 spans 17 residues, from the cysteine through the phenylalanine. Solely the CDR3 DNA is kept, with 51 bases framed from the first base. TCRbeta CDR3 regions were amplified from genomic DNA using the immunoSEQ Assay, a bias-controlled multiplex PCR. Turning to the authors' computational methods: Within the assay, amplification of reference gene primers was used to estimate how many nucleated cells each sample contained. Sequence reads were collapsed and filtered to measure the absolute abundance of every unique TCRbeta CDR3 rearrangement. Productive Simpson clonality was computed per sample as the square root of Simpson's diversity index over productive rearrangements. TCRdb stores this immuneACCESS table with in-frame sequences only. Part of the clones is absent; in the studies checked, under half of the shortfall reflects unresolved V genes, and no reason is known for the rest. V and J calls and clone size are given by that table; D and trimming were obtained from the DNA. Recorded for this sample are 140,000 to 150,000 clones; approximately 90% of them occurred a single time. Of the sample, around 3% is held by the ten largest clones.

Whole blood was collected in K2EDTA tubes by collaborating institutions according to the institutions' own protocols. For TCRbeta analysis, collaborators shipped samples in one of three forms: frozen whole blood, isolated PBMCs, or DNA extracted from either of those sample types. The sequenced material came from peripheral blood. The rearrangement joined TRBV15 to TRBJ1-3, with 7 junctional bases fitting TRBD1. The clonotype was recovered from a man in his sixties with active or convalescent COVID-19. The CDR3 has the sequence CATSRQGDGLSGNTIYF. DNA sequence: TGTGCCACCAGCAGACAGGGGGACGGTCTCTCTGGAAACACCATATATTTT. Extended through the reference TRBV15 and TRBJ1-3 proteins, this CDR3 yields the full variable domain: DAMVIQNPRYQVTQFGKPVTLSCSQTLNHNVMYWYQQKSSQAPKLLFHYYDKDFNNEADTPDNFQSRRPNTSFCFLDIRSPGLGDTAMYLCATSRQGDGLSGNTIYFGEGSWLTVV.